The 5 T cell receptor beta chains presented below share a single source sample, sequenced in a study of shared clonotypes between healthy human individuals. The method was immunoSEQ multiplex PCR; TCRdb's version includes in-frame clones alone and lacks a portion of them. The table has about 2.1 million clones, approximately 92% seen once. Selected positively for CCR7 and CD45RO-negative, naive CD8 cells excluded terminally differentiated effector memory CD45RA+ cells. The sample was naive CD8+ T cells from PBMCs. Receptors originate from a man between 18 and 29 years old in good health. Some clones in this sample may be carry-over from other donors' samples.

The chain employs TRBV28 and TRBJ2-7, with TRBD1 identical over 7 bases. The J segment lost 3 bases and the V segment lost 2 bases, leaving 16 bases of the junction unmatched. The CDR3 has 18 residues. Germline V gene data show CDR1 as MDHEN and CDR2 as SYDVKM. CDR3: CASSLLGIVGQSRYEQYF. The CDR3 nucleotides read TGTGCCAGCAGTTTACTAGGAATCGTGGGACAGAGTCGCTACGAGCAGTACTTC.

This chain links TRBV6-6 with TRBJ1-2; D uncertain. Germline values: CDR1 MNHNY, CDR2 SVGAGI (reference sequence). This CDR3 comprises 15 residues. Trimming removed 0 bases at V and 5 bases at J, with 13 bases between. The CDR3 loop is CASSYSTPTLYGYTF. In DNA form, the CDR3 reads TGTGCCAGCAGTTACTCGACTCCGACCCTGTATGGCTACACCTTC.

The rearrangement joins TRBV9 to TRBJ1-1, with D possibly TRBD1 on 5 matching bases. The V end was cut by 3 bases, the J end by 1 base, with 13 bases between. Per the germline V gene, CDR1 is SGDLS and CDR2 is YYNGEE. There are 15 residues in the CDR3. CDR3 DNA: TGTGCCAGCAGCGCCTCAAGTACAGGGAACACTGAAGCTTTCTTT. It specifies CASSASSTGNTEAFF.

The chain uses TRBV19 and TRBJ1-5; D unresolved. CDR1 is LNHDA, CDR2 SQIVND, per germline (reference sequence). V was pared by 7 bases and J by 5 bases, with 12 bases between. The CDR3 has 13 amino acids. The CDR3 here is CASTSWPHQPQHF. For the CDR3, the DNA is TGTGCCAGTACGAGCTGGCCCCATCAGCCCCAGCATTTT.

Notes on this clone: Other DNA sequences of this sample code for an identical CDR3. V and J are TRBV27 and TRBJ1-2, with unresolved D. Between the trimmed V and J ends, which lost 2 bases and 4 bases, there was a span of 5 bases. The CDR3 covers 12 residues. Germline-derived CDR1 and CDR2 are MNHEY and SMNVEV (reference sequence). The CDR3: CASSLDGYGYTF. The CDR3 DNA sequence: TGTGCCAGCAGTTTAGATGGCTATGGCTACACCTTC.